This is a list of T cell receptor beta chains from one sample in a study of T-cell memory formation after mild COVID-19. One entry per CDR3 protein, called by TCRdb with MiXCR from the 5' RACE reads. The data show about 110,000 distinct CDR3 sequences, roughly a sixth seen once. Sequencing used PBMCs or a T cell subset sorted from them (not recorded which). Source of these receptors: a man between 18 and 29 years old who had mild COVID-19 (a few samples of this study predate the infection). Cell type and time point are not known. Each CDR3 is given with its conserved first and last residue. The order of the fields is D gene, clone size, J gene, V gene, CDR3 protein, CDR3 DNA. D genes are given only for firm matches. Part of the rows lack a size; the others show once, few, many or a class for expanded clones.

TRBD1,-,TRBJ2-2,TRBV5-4,CASSLIDRRGISNTGELFF,TGTGCCAGCAGCTTGATAGATCGCAGGGGGATTTCGAACACCGGGGAGCTGTTTTTT
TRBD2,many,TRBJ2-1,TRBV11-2,CATRGGFEQFF,TGTGCCACGCGGGGGGGCTTTGAGCAGTTCTTC
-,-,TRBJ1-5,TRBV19,CASSIGAGDQPQHF,TGTGCCAGTAGTATCGGGGCAGGGGATCAGCCCCAGCATTTT
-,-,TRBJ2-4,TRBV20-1,CSAGRGLSSIVAKNIQYF,TGCAGTGCTGGCAGGGGTCTCTCGTCTATTGTAGCCAAAAACATTCAGTACTTC
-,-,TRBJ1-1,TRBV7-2,CASSVGGGAFF,TGTGCCAGCAGCGTAGGGGGAGGAGCTTTCTTT
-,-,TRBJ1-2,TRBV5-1,CASSLDRYGYTF,TGCGCCAGCAGCTTGGACAGATATGGCTACACCTTC
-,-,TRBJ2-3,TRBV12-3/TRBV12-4,CASSLPRGGLRTDTQYF,TGTGCCAGCAGTTTACCGAGGGGGGGCCTTCGCACAGATACGCAGTATTTT
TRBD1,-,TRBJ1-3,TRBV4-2,CASSKEGQGPAGSSGNTIYF,TGTGCCAGCAGCAAAGAGGGACAGGGGCCAGCGGGGAGCTCTGGAAACACCATATATTTT
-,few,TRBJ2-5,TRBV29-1,CSVDRGKRGTQYF,TGCAGCGTTGATCGGGGAAAGAGAGGGACCCAGTACTTC
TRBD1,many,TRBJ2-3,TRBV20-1,CSATGDTDTQYF,TGCAGTGCGACAGGGGACACAGATACGCAGTATTTT
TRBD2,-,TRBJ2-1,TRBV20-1,CSAPPRTSGDYNEQFF,TGCAGTGCTCCTCCAAGGACTAGCGGGGACTACAATGAGCAGTTCTTC
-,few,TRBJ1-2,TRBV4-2,CASSQDRNYGYTF,TGTGCCAGCAGCCAAGACAGAAACTATGGCTACACCTTC
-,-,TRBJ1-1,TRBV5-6,CASRKTPNTEAFF,TGTGCCAGCCGGAAGACACCGAACACTGAAGCTTTCTTT
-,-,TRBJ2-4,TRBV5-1,CASSFSLAKNIQYF,TGCGCCAGCAGCTTTTCGCTAGCCAAAAACATTCAGTACTTC
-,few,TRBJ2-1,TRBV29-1,CSYGGIGYNEQFF,TGCAGCTACGGGGGCATCGGATACAATGAGCAGTTCTTC
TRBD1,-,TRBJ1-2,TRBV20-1,CSAPTGAGYTF,TGCAGTGCGCCAACAGGGGCTGGCTACACCTTC
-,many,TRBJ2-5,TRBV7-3,CASSSAGLFGETQYF,TGTGCCAGCAGCTCCGCCGGACTATTTGGGGAGACCCAGTACTTC
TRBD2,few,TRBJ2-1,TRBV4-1,CASSQDVPPAGGNEQFF,TGCGCCAGCAGCCAAGATGTCCCTCCAGCGGGGGGCAATGAGCAGTTCTTC
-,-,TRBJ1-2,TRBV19,CASSIDTVGYTF,TGTGCCAGTAGTATAGACACAGTGGGCTACACCTTC
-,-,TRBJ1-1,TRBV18,CASSPESLQTEAFF,TGTGCCAGCTCACCAGAATCCCTCCAAACTGAAGCTTTCTTT
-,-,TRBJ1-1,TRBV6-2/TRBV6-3,CASSPPPSSTEAFF,TGTGCCAGCAGCCCTCCACCGTCAAGTACTGAAGCTTTCTTT
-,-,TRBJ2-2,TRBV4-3,CASSQAPGTAGELFF,TGCGCCAGCAGCCAAGCCCCAGGGACCGCCGGGGAGCTGTTTTTT
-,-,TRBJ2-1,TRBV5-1,CASSLARGNNEQFF,TGCGCCAGCAGCTTGGCCCGGGGCAACAATGAGCAGTTCTTC
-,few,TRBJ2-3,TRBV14,CASSQSPNTQYF,TGTGCCAGCAGCCAATCTCCGAATACGCAGTATTTT
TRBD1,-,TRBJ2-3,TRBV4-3,CASSQTTGASTDTQYF,TGCGCCAGCAGCCAGACCACAGGGGCTAGCACAGATACGCAGTATTTT
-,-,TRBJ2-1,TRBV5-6,CASSSGPVYEQFF,TGTGCCAGCAGCTCCGGTCCGGTATATGAGCAGTTCTTC
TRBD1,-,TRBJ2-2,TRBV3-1,CATQGAGGELFF,TGTGCCACACAGGGGGCAGGCGGGGAGCTGTTTTTT
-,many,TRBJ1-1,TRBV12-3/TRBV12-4,CASSLADTEAFF,TGTGCCAGCAGTTTGGCTGACACTGAAGCTTTCTTT
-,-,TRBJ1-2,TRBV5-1,CASRGDYYDGYTF,TGCGCCAGCAGAGGGGACTATTACGATGGCTACACCTTC